This is a list of T cell receptor beta chains from one sample in a study of T cell responses to AZD1222 COVID-19 vaccine. Generated by immunoSEQ multiplex PCR, the TCRdb table keeps only in-frame clones and is missing some. Of about 84,000 clones detected, 70% to 90% appear once; the ten largest clones hold around 10%. Sample: peripheral blood, taken 28 days after the second AZD1222 dose. The receptors originated from an adult who received the AZD1222 COVID-19 vaccine. Both conserved end residues are part of each CDR3. The D gene is left open where the match is weak. Size is stated for part of the rows, as once, few or many counts, or as a class when the clone is expanded.

v_gene	j_gene	abundance	d_gene	CDR3nt	CDR3aa
TRBV15	TRBJ2-5	NA	TRBD1	TGTGCCACTACCAGGAGGGGGACAGGGTTAGAGACCCAGTACTTC	CATTRRGTGLETQYF
TRBV19	TRBJ2-1	once	NA	TGTGCCAGTAGGAATGGGGGAGGCTCCTTCGCCAATGAGCAGTTCTTC	CASRNGGGSFANEQFF
TRBV6-5	TRBJ2-5	NA	TRBD2	TGTGCCAGCACCCGGGGGGAAGGGTTACAAGAGACCCAGTACTTC	CASTRGEGLQETQYF
TRBV2	TRBJ2-7	NA	TRBD1	TGTGCCAGCACCCAGGGGGAATCTTCCTACGAGCAGTACTTC	CASTQGESSYEQYF
TRBV4-3	TRBJ1-5	NA	NA	TGCGCCAGCAGCCCTGATGTTTGGAGCAATCAGCCCCAGCATTTT	CASSPDVWSNQPQHF
TRBV10-3	TRBJ2-7	NA	NA	TGTGCCATCAGTGAGTCGAGGGGCTCCTCCTACGAGCAGTACTTC	CAISESRGSSYEQYF
TRBV19	TRBJ1-1	NA	NA	TGTGCCAGTAGGCGGTCCGGTGAAGCTTTCTTT	CASRRSGEAFF
TRBV18	TRBJ1-1	NA	TRBD1	TGTGCCAGCTCACCACCCAGGACAGGGGTGAGGAGCACTGAAGCTTTCTTT	CASSPPRTGVRSTEAFF
TRBV24-1	TRBJ2-1	NA	NA	TGTGCCACCAGTGATTTTAATCTCCCCCACGAGCAGTTCTTC	CATSDFNLPHEQFF
TRBV28	TRBJ1-5	NA	NA	TGTGCCAGCAGCCAAGACCTACAGCCCCAGCATTTT	CASSQDLQPQHF
TRBV7-2	TRBJ1-1	NA	NA	TGTGCCAGCAGCTTATCGGGCTCCGCGGGTACTGAAGCTTTCTTT	CASSLSGSAGTEAFF
TRBV25-1	TRBJ1-6	NA	NA	TGTGCCAGCAGTGGACAGGAGGATTCACCCCTCCACTTT	CASSGQEDSPLHF
TRBV27	TRBJ1-2	NA	TRBD1	TGTGCCAGCAGGCGGACAGGGGAAGTAGGTGGCTACACCTTC	CASRRTGEVGGYTF
TRBV5-4	TRBJ2-3	NA	NA	TGTGCCAGCAGCTTGTGGGCGGCCCCAACGCAGTATTTT	CASSLWAAPTQYF
TRBV24-1	TRBJ1-1	NA	NA	TGTGCCACCAGTCGGGGTGAGACCGATGAAGCTTTCTTT	CATSRGETDEAFF
TRBV2	TRBJ1-6	NA	NA	TGTGCCAGCAGTGAACCCCCAGGGGAAAGCTCCTATAATTCACCCCTCCACTTT	CASSEPPGESSYNSPLHF
TRBV7-2	TRBJ2-2	few	NA	TGTGCCAGCAGCTTAGTAGGGGACACCGGGGAGCTGTTTTTT	CASSLVGDTGELFF
TRBV3-1/TRBV3-2	TRBJ2-1	NA	TRBD2	TGTGCCACCAGCCAAGATCGGCTAGCGGGGGGGGGTGAGCAGTTCTTC	CATSQDRLAGGGEQFF
TRBV20-1	TRBJ2-7	NA	TRBD1	TGCAGTGCTAGTACAGGGGGCGAGCAGTACTTC	CSASTGGEQYF
TRBV29-1	TRBJ2-3	NA	NA	TGCAGCGTTGGTCTGGCCCCAGGGGGGGTGTTAAGCACAGATACGCAGTATTTT	CSVGLAPGGVLSTDTQYF
TRBV7-2	TRBJ1-2	NA	NA	TGTGCCAGCAGCTTAACCCCCCAGGATGGCTACACCTTC	CASSLTPQDGYTF
TRBV6-2/TRBV6-3	TRBJ1-5	NA	TRBD1	TGTGCCAGCAGTACACCGGTCTCCGGGACAGGGGGGCAGCCCCAGCATTTT	CASSTPVSGTGGQPQHF
TRBV1	TRBJ2-5	NA	NA	TGCACCAGCAGCCAAGGGCGGGGCAGGTCGTCGGAGACCCAGTACTTC	CTSSQGRGRSSETQYF
TRBV10-3	TRBJ1-5	once	TRBD1	TGTGCCATCAATACGCAGGGGGCGGGTCAGCCCCAGCATTTT	CAINTQGAGQPQHF
TRBV11-3	TRBJ2-2	NA	TRBD1	TGTGCCAGCAGCCGTTTCAGGGGGCGAGTTACCGGGGAGCTGTTTTTT	CASSRFRGRVTGELFF
TRBV6-5	TRBJ1-2	NA	TRBD1	TGTGCCAGCAGTCAGGGGGCTAACTATGGCTACACCTTC	CASSQGANYGYTF
TRBV2	TRBJ2-7	NA	NA	TGTGCCAGCAAACCCGACAGCTACGAGCAGTACTTC	CASKPDSYEQYF
TRBV9	TRBJ2-7	NA	NA	TGTGCCAGCAGCCCCCAGGTTCTGGGCGAGCAGTACTTC	CASSPQVLGEQYF
TRBV15	TRBJ1-5	once	TRBD1	TGTGCCACCAGCAGATTCAGGGGGCGCGGGAATCAGCCCCAGCATTTT	CATSRFRGRGNQPQHF
TRBV28	TRBJ2-7	NA	NA	TGTGCCAGCAGTTCTTGGGGAGGCCGGGGCTACGAGCAGTACTTC	CASSSWGGRGYEQYF
TRBV9	TRBJ2-7	NA	NA	TGTGCCAGCGGGAGGAACTACGAGCAGTACTTC	CASGRNYEQYF
TRBV7-2	TRBJ2-2	NA	TRBD2	TGTGCCAGCAGCCCGATCCCGACTAGCGGGGCCGGGGAGCTGTTTTTT	CASSPIPTSGAGELFF
TRBV4-3	TRBJ1-2	once	TRBD1	TGCGCCAGCAGCCCGGATCCGGGACAGACCTATGGCTACACCTTC	CASSPDPGQTYGYTF
TRBV5-1	TRBJ2-1	NA	TRBD2	TGCGCCAGCAGCCCCGGACTAGCGGGGGTGGATGAGCAGTTCTTC	CASSPGLAGVDEQFF
TRBV29-1	TRBJ2-7	NA	NA	TGCAGCGCCCTTCTCGACGTGGACGAGCAGTACTTC	CSALLDVDEQYF
TRBV3-1/TRBV3-2	TRBJ1-1	NA	NA	TGTGCCAGCAGCGACCGGGACTCCACTGAAGCTTTCTTT	CASSDRDSTEAFF
TRBV6-2/TRBV6-3	TRBJ1-2	NA	NA	TGTGCCAGCAGTTCTCAGCCGGTGGGCAGGCCCAGCAGGGGCTACACCTTC	CASSSQPVGRPSRGYTF
TRBV12-3/TRBV12-4	TRBJ1-1	once	TRBD1	TGTGCCAGCAGTTCAAGGGGGACAGCAGCTTTCTTT	CASSSRGTAAFF
TRBV12-3/TRBV12-4	TRBJ1-4	NA	NA	TGTGCCAGCAATTCAGGGCCTGGAAAACTGTTTTTT	CASNSGPGKLFF
TRBV6-4	TRBJ2-3	NA	TRBD1	TGTGCCAGCAGTGACTCGGGACAGGCGGATACGCAGTATTTT	CASSDSGQADTQYF
TRBV30	TRBJ1-2	NA	NA	TGTGCCTGGAGTGTAGGCCTAAACTATGGCTACACCTTC	CAWSVGLNYGYTF
TRBV25-1	TRBJ1-3	NA	NA	TGTGCCAGCAGTGAAGATGGGGGGGGGTCTGGAAACACCATATATTTT	CASSEDGGGSGNTIYF
TRBV27	TRBJ2-7	NA	NA	TGTGCCAGCAGTCTCTATGGGCAGGGAAGGGAGCAGTACTTC	CASSLYGQGREQYF
TRBV11-1	TRBJ1-6	few	TRBD1	TGTGCCTGCTCTTCCGGACAGGGGAGTTTTTCACCCCTCCACTTT	CACSSGQGSFSPLHF
TRBV2	TRBJ1-1	NA	TRBD1	TGTGCCAGCATTAGGGACAGCGGCACTGAAGCTTTCTTT	CASIRDSGTEAFF
TRBV3-1/TRBV3-2	TRBJ1-2	NA	NA	TGTGCCAGCAGCCAAGGGGGCGGGTACTATGGCTACACCTTC	CASSQGGGYYGYTF
TRBV7-9	TRBJ1-2	once	NA	TGTGCCAGCAGCCCACAAGGCAACTATGGCTACACCTTC	CASSPQGNYGYTF
TRBV5-8	TRBJ1-3	NA	NA	TGTGCCAGCAGCTTCAGGGGAGGACCCGGAAACACCATATATTTT	CASSFRGGPGNTIYF
TRBV9	TRBJ1-3	NA	NA	TGTGCCAGCCAAGGCTCCTCTGGAAACACCATATATTTT	CASQGSSGNTIYF
TRBV5-1	TRBJ2-4	medium-sized	TRBD1	TGCGCCAGCAGCTTGGGACAGGGAAAAAACATTCAGTACTTC	CASSLGQGKNIQYF
TRBV6-5	TRBJ1-1	NA	NA	TGTGCCAGCAGCCTTACCTCGACAGTGAACACTGAAGCTTTCTTT	CASSLTSTVNTEAFF
TRBV11-2	TRBJ2-3	few	NA	TGTGCCAGCAGCTTAATCCCGGGAGCCACAGATACGCAGTATTTT	CASSLIPGATDTQYF
TRBV4-1	TRBJ1-1	once	TRBD1	TGCGCCAGCAGCCAAGCGAGGGCAGGGGGCACTGAAGCTTTCTTT	CASSQARAGGTEAFF
TRBV7-8	TRBJ1-1	NA	TRBD1	TGTGCCAGCAGCTTGGGACAGCGATTGCTAACTGAAGCTTTCTTT	CASSLGQRLLTEAFF
TRBV9	TRBJ2-5	NA	NA	TGTGCCAGCAGCGTAGAGTTCGGGTCCCGAGAAGAGACCCAGTACTTC	CASSVEFGSREETQYF
TRBV28	TRBJ2-7	NA	NA	TGTGCCAGCAGTTTACCCAGGGTAGTCGAGCAGTACTTC	CASSLPRVVEQYF
TRBV6-5	TRBJ2-7	NA	NA	TGTGCCAGCACTATACGGACTGGGCCCTACGAGCAGTACTTC	CASTIRTGPYEQYF
TRBV7-2	TRBJ2-7	NA	NA	TGTGCCAGCAGCTTAAAGTTCGAGCAGTACTTC	CASSLKFEQYF
TRBV7-8	TRBJ2-5	once	NA	TGTGCCAGCAGGGGTCTAGGAGAGACCCAGTACTTC	CASRGLGETQYF